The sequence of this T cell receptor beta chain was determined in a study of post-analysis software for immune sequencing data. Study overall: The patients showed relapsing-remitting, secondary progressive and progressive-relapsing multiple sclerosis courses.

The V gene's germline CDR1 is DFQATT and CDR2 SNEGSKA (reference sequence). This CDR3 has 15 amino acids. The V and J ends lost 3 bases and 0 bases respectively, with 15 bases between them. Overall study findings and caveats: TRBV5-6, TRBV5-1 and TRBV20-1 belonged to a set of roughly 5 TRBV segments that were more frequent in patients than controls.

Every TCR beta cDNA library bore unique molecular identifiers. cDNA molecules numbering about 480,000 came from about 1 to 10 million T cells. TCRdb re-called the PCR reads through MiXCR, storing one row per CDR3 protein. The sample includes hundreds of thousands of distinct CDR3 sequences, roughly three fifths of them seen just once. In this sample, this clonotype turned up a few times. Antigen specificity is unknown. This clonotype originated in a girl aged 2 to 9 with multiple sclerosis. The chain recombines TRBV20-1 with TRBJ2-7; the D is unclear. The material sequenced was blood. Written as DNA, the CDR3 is TGCAGTGCTAGTCTGTTCCTAGGTCACTCCTACGAGCAGTACTTC. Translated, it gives CSASLFLGHSYEQYF.